This entry lists 28 T cell receptor beta chains sequenced from one sample in a study of neurological immune-mediated disorders. TCRdb independently ran MiXCR on the 5' RACE reads; one entry per CDR3 protein. The table has under 85,000 distinct CDR3 sequences, approximately 14% seen once; the top ten hold nearly 7%. Sample: PBMCs. The receptors derive from a woman aged 45 to 65 in good health.

A note on this clonotype: One junction end does not reproduce the germline sequence, and a read error may be involved. The chain combines TRBV4-1 with TRBJ2-2; D not certain. Germline V CDR1 and CDR2: MGHRA, YSYEKL. This CDR3 region has 14 residues. The CDR3 DNA sequence: TGCGCCAGCAGCCTGCCCGTAAACACCGTGGAGCTGTTTTTT. Its translation is CASSLPVNTVELFF.

This clonotype was detected many times. The chain couples TRBV10-2 to TRBJ2-7; TRBD2 is a possible D gene (6 bases). Germline V gene sequence: CDR1 WSHSY, CDR2 SAAADI. The CDR3 contains 16 residues. Trimming cost V 7 bases and J 3 bases, with 22 bases left between them. CDR3 DNA sequence: TGCGCCAGCATAGGGACGGCTACAACTAGCTTCTACGAGCAGTACTTC. Protein sequence: CASIGTATTSFYEQYF.

This clonotype was counted at least ten times. This chain links TRBV6-2 or TRBV6-3 with TRBJ2-2; D may be TRBD2 (6 bases). Germline V gives CDR1 MNHEY, CDR2 SVGEGT. V was shortened by 2 bases and J by 5 bases, with 9 bases between the two germline ends. CDR3 length: 14 amino acids. CDR3 sequence: CASSYGLKTGELFF. The CDR3 region has the DNA TGTGCCAGCAGTTACGGACTAAAGACCGGGGAGCTGTTTTTT.

This clonotype has ten or more counts. The chain employs TRBV20-1 and TRBJ2-1; D tentatively fits TRBD1 or TRBD2 (6 bases each). Trimming removed 3 bases from V and 5 bases from J, with 8 bases in between. CDR3 length equals 12 residues. CDR1 and CDR2 from the germline V gene are DFQATT and SNEGSKA (reference sequence). The CDR3 DNA follows: TGCAGTGCTAGGAGGGGGGACAATGAGCAGTTCTTC. This gives the protein CSARRGDNEQFF.

This clonotype was seen repeatedly, ten times or more. V gene TRBV7-8 combines with J gene TRBJ2-3, with TRBD2 as a possible D gene (5 bases). Trimming cost V 4 bases and J 0 bases, with 14 bases left between them. CDR3 length: 16 residues. From germline, CDR1 is SGHVS and CDR2 FQNEAQ. The CDR3 DNA is TGTGCCAGCAGCTCACAGCGGTCCTCTAGCACAGATACGCAGTATTTT. It yields the protein CASSSQRSSSTDTQYF.

J is TRBJ2-3 and V is TRBV9, with D possibly being TRBD1 or TRBD2 (5 bases each). CDR3 size: 14 residues. Trimming stripped 5 bases from V and 2 bases from J, with 12 bases between. Germline CDR1 and CDR2: SGDLS and YYNGEE. The chain's CDR3 is CASSVTGTTDTQYF. The DNA of the CDR3 is TGTGCCAGCAGTGTGACTGGGACCACAGATACGCAGTATTTT.

This clonotype was picked up many times. The V call is TRBV28, the J call TRBJ1-4; the match to TRBD1 covers 8 bases. The CDR3 is made up of 14 amino acids. Germline V gene lookup returns CDR1 MDHEN and CDR2 SYDVKM. V gave up 4 bases and J gave up 11 bases; unmatched junction bases: 9. CDR3 amino acids: CASSSGTGFRKLFF. Written as DNA, the CDR3 is TGTGCCAGCAGTTCCGGGACAGGTTTTAGGAAACTGTTTTTT. Full variable domain (outside the CDR3, taken from reference TRBV28 and TRBJ1-4): DVKVTQSSRYLVKRTGEKVFLECVQDMDHENMFWYRQDPGLGLRLIYFSYDVKMKEKGDIPEGYSVSREKKERFSLILESASTNQTSMYLCASSSGTGFRKLFFGSGTQLSVL.

The sample holds many counts of this clonotype. This chain connects TRBV5-1 to TRBJ2-6; a possible D gene is TRBD2 (5 bases). The length of the CDR3 is 16 residues. CDR1 SGHRS and CDR2 YFSETQ come from the germline V gene. Trimming left V 0 bases short and J 4 bases short, with 11 bases between. The CDR3 sequence: CASSLDGNIGANVLTF. CDR3 bases: TGCGCCAGCAGCTTGGACGGGAACATAGGGGCCAACGTCCTGACTTTC. Based on the CDR3 plus reference TRBV5-1 and TRBJ2-6, the full variable domain is KAGVTQTPRYLIKTRGQQVTLSCSPISGHRSVSWYQQTPGQGLQFLFEYFSETQRNKGNFPGRFSGRQFSNSRSEMNVSTLELGDSALYLCASSLDGNIGANVLTFGAGSRLTVL.

This clonotype was counted many times. V is TRBV28 and J is TRBJ2-1; D not certain. CDR3 length equals 14 residues. Looked up from germline, CDR1 is MDHEN and CDR2 is SYDVKM. V was pared by 2 bases and J by 3 bases, with 8 bases between. DNA for the CDR3: TGTGCCAGCAGTTTAAGATCAGTCTACAATGAGCAGTTCTTC. Amino acid sequence: CASSLRSVYNEQFF.

This clonotype appeared many times. The chain carries TRBV3-1 and TRBJ2-2, with 11 bases aligning to TRBD1. The germline CDR1 and CDR2 sequences are LGHDT and YNNKEL (reference sequence). This CDR3 region has 16 residues. V shed 4 bases, J shed 8 bases, and the junction held 9 bases outside the gene matches. This chain's CDR3 is CASSLHGQGAQGELFF. CDR3 sequence (DNA): TGTGCCAGCAGCCTCCACGGACAGGGGGCTCAAGGGGAGCTGTTTTTT.

This clonotype was recorded at least ten times. The V gene is TRBV10-3, the J gene TRBJ1-5; D is unclear. V gave up 6 bases and J gave up 4 bases, with 7 bases separating them. The CDR3 extends over 12 amino acids. Per germline, CDR1 ENHRY and CDR2 SYGVKD. The CDR3 loop is CAIRQDNQPQHF. The CDR3 coding sequence is TGTGCCATCAGGCAGGATAATCAGCCCCAGCATTTT.

This clonotype was seen many times. The CDR3 DNA reads as TGTGCCAGCAGCTCGACCCCAGGGAGCACTGAAGCTTTCTTT. It is translated as CASSSTPGSTEAFF. This chain connects TRBV6-5 to TRBJ1-1; D may be TRBD1 (5 bases). The CDR3 is made up of 14 amino acids. Trimming shortened V by 6 bases and J by 4 bases, and 15 bases separated the two germline ends. CDR1 and CDR2 (germline): MNHEY, SVGAGI.

This clonotype was counted ten times or more. The chain carries TRBV28 and TRBJ1-2; no clear D gene. This CDR3 has 17 amino acids. V was cut by 6 bases and J by 4 bases, with 24 bases left in between. The V gene's germline CDR1 is MDHEN and CDR2 SYDVKM. CDR3 amino acids: CASSPPSYGPSSYGYTF. CDR3 bases: TGTGCCAGCAGCCCTCCAAGTTATGGACCCTCTTCCTATGGCTACACCTTC.

The chain employs TRBV10-3 and TRBJ2-5; D remains unclear. CDR3 length: 15 residues. V was clipped by 7 bases and J by 0 bases, with 15 bases between them. Germline CDR1 is ENHRY and CDR2 is SYGVKD. The CDR3 reads CAIKPGQAYQETQYF. The CDR3 DNA sequence: TGTGCCATCAAGCCTGGGCAGGCGTACCAAGAGACCCAGTACTTC.

This clonotype came up many times. The chain couples TRBV5-1 to TRBJ1-1; D possibly corresponds to TRBD1 (5 bases). V lost 0 bases and J 4 bases, leaving 19 bases between the germline ends. Germline CDR1 and CDR2: SGHRS and YFSETQ. This CDR3 spans 17 amino acids. CDR3 protein: CASSLGPSVGGTTEAFF. Here the CDR3 DNA reads TGCGCCAGCAGCTTGGGGCCCTCCGTCGGGGGGACCACTGAAGCTTTCTTT.

This clonotype was counted ten times or more. V is TRBV12-3 or TRBV12-4 and J is TRBJ1-1, with D possibly being TRBD1 (6 bases). The CDR3 length is 13 residues. The V and J ends lost 7 bases and 5 bases respectively, with 14 bases between them. The DNA of the CDR3 is TGTGCCAGCACCATTCGAGGGGGGACTGAAGCTTTCTTT. The encoded protein is CASTIRGGTEAFF.

In its sample, this clonotype was seen a few times. The rearrangement uses TRBV19 and TRBJ1-2; weak D call: TRBD1 (5 bases). Germline CDR1 and CDR2: LNHDA and SQIVND (reference sequence). Trimming left V 3 bases short and J 4 bases short, with 12 bases between. This CDR3 is built from 14 residues. The CDR3 reads CASSIGADPYGYTF. CDR3 nucleotide sequence: TGTGCCAGTAGTATCGGGGCAGATCCCTATGGCTACACCTTC. The whole variable domain, filled in from reference TRBV19 and TRBJ1-2, reads DGGITQSPKYLFRKEGQNVTLSCEQNLNHDAMYWYRQDPGQGLRLIYYSQIVNDFQKGDIAEGYSVSREKKESFPLTVTSAQKNPTAFYLCASSIGADPYGYTFGSGTRLTVV.

This clonotype was recorded at least ten times. J is TRBJ2-1 and V is TRBV7-3; 8 nucleotides match TRBD2. Per the germline V gene, CDR1 is SGHTA and CDR2 is FQGTGA. This CDR3 contains 15 residues. The J segment lost 7 bases and the V segment lost 5 bases, leaving 10 bases of the junction unmatched. Here the CDR3 DNA reads TGTGCCAGCAGCGGAACTAGCGGCCGTTGGAATGAGCAGTTCTTC. It specifies CASSGTSGRWNEQFF.

This clonotype has ten or more counts. The rearrangement joins TRBV7-9 to TRBJ1-4; 7 bases are a match to TRBD1. With 5 bases clipped from V and 4 bases from J, the junction kept 4 bases outside the gene matches. Germline V gene sequence: CDR1 SEHNR, CDR2 FQNEAQ (reference sequence). The CDR3 has 14 residues. In nucleotides, the CDR3 is TGTGCCAGCAGCCGGGACAGAAATAATGAAAAACTGTTTTTT. Its protein product is CASSRDRNNEKLFF.

This clonotype was seen ten or more times. The chain uses TRBV12-3 or TRBV12-4 and TRBJ2-7, with D tentatively TRBD1 or TRBD2 (5 bases each). The CDR3 has 13 amino acids. V lost 1 base and J 4 bases, leaving 8 bases between the germline ends. This CDR3 is CASSLGGFYEQYF. DNA of the CDR3: TGTGCCAGCAGTTTAGGGGGGTTTTACGAGCAGTACTTC.

In this sample, this clonotype turned up many times. CDR3 sequence reads: CASSPGQGGTEAFF. The CDR3 DNA sequence: TGCGCCAGCAGCCCGGGACAGGGGGGGACTGAAGCTTTCTTT. This rearrangement joins TRBV5-1 to TRBJ1-1, with 11 positions matching TRBD1. The CDR3 loop spans 14 amino acids. Germline assignment: CDR1 SGHRS and CDR2 YFSETQ. With V trimmed by 4 bases and J by 5 bases, 4 bases remained unmatched.

The chain links TRBV7-8 to TRBJ1-1, with TRBD1 identical over 10 bases. This CDR3 has 15 amino acids. J was trimmed by 5 bases and V by 11 bases; bases with no gene match: 14. Germline V gene data show CDR1 as SGHVS and CDR2 as FQNEAQ. The CDR3 DNA reads TGTGCCGGGGGGGACAGGGGCAATTCGGGGACTGAAGCTTTCTTT. It specifies CAGGDRGNSGTEAFF. The whole variable domain, remainder taken from reference TRBV7-8 and TRBJ1-1, is GAGVSQSPRYKVAKRGQDVALRCDPISGHVSLFWYQQALGQGPEFLTYFQNEAQLDKSGLPSDRFFAERPEGSVSTLKIQRTQQEDSAVYLCAGGDRGNSGTEAFFGQGTRLTVV.

This clonotype has ten or more counts. The chain uses TRBV6-5 and TRBJ2-3; 10 positions match TRBD2. CDR3 size: 14 residues. With V trimmed by 7 bases and J by 4 bases, 5 bases remained unmatched. Germline CDR1 is MNHEY and CDR2 is SVGAGI. The CDR3 DNA is TGTGCCAGCAAGGCTAGCGGGGGAGCAGATACGCAGTATTTT. Translating gives CASKASGGADTQYF.

The sample holds many counts of this clonotype. The rearrangement uses TRBV10-3 and TRBJ2-1; 9 bases agree with TRBD2. The length of the CDR3 is 13 residues. Germline lookup yields CDR1 ENHRY and CDR2 SYGVKD. With V trimmed by 11 bases and J by 4 bases, 6 bases remained unmatched. The CDR3 loop reads CAVASGTYNEQFF. In DNA, the CDR3 is TGTGCCGTCGCTAGCGGGACGTACAATGAGCAGTTCTTC.

This clonotype was detected many times. The rearrangement links TRBV7-9 to TRBJ2-1, with D tentatively TRBD1 (6 bases). V shed 3 bases and J shed 9 bases, with 12 bases lying between them. There are 13 residues in the CDR3. CDR1 SEHNR and CDR2 FQNEAQ come from the germline V gene (reference sequence). The chain's CDR3 is CASSFTGLGEQFF. CDR3 DNA sequence: TGTGCCAGCAGCTTTACAGGGTTGGGTGAGCAGTTCTTC.

There are many counts of this clonotype. The V gene is TRBV5-1, the J gene TRBJ2-5, with D unclear. CDR1 SGHRS and CDR2 YFSETQ come from the germline V gene. Trimming removed 4 bases at V and 4 bases at J, with 11 bases between. CDR3 length: 13 amino acids. CDR3 protein: CASSRRLRETQYF. The CDR3 region has the DNA TGCGCCAGCAGCCGCAGGTTACGAGAGACCCAGTACTTC. Filled out from reference TRBV5-1 and TRBJ2-5, the complete variable domain reads KAGVTQTPRYLIKTRGQQVTLSCSPISGHRSVSWYQQTPGQGLQFLFEYFSETQRNKGNFPGRFSGRQFSNSRSEMNVSTLELGDSALYLCASSRRLRETQYFGPGTRLLVL.

This clonotype showed up many times. The rearrangement links TRBV5-1 to TRBJ2-3; 8 bases fit TRBD1. The junction had 7 bases not matched to a gene; V was cut back by 1 base and J by 3 bases. Germline V CDR1 and CDR2: SGHRS, YFSETQ. This CDR3 region has 16 residues. CDR3 DNA sequence: TGCGCCAGCAGCTTGCAGGGGGCGAGCGAAACAGATACGCAGTATTTT. Protein: CASSLQGASETDTQYF.

In its sample, this clonotype was seen many times. The V call is TRBV7-2, the J call TRBJ2-7; 8 nucleotides match TRBD2. This CDR3 has 15 amino acids. Germline loops: CDR1 SGHTA, CDR2 FQGNSA. The V gene end was trimmed by 2 bases and the J gene end by 1 base; junction bases not matched to a gene: 4. The CDR3 nucleotides are TGTGCCAGCAGCTTATACTCTAGCGGGTCCTACGAGCAGTACTTC. Translating gives CASSLYSSGSYEQYF.